This is a list of T cell receptor beta chains from one sample in a study of human T cells and chemical hapten exposure. TCRdb reprocessed the RACE reads via MiXCR and lists one record per CDR3 protein. In the table there are 100,000 or so distinct CDR3 sequences, 9.3% of which are singletons. Source: whole blood, taken in connection with sensitization to the hapten diphenylcyclopropenone (DPC). The receptors here all came from a woman in her 40s with alopecia areata. Some clones in this sample may be carry-over from other donors' samples. CDR3s include the opening cysteine and the closing phenylalanine or tryptophan. The D gene is left open where the match is weak. Part of the rows lack a size; the others show once, few, many or a class for expanded clones.

TGTGCCAGCAGCTTGGGTACGGGGTACGAGCAGTACTTC | CASSLGTGYEQYF | - | TRBJ2-7 | - | TRBV5-6
TGTGCCAGTCGCTCTCCAGGGGGTAGTTACGAGCAGTACTTC | CASRSPGGSYEQYF | TRBD1 | TRBJ2-7 | - | TRBV19
TGTGCCAGCAGCTTAGTAGCACCTGAACTGTTTTTT | CASSLVAPELFF | - | TRBJ1-4 | - | TRBV7-9
TGTGCCAGCAGCTTAGCCCCGGGACAGGGGGCCCAGACTGAAGCTTTCTTT | CASSLAPGQGAQTEAFF | TRBD1 | TRBJ1-1 | - | TRBV7-2
TGTGCCAGCAGTTTAAGTTCCGGGGGGAGCAATCAGCCCCAGCATTTT | CASSLSSGGSNQPQHF | - | TRBJ1-5 | many | TRBV28
TGTGCTAGTGGCCCAAACGGTAACATTCAGTACTTC | CASGPNGNIQYF | - | TRBJ2-4 | few | TRBV12-5
TGTGCCAGCAGCTACTGGACAGGGAGCTCCTACAATGAGCAGTTCTTC | CASSYWTGSSYNEQFF | TRBD1 | TRBJ2-1 | few | TRBV7-9
TGTGCCAGCAGCTCCGGGACGGTCCTTTACAATGAGCAGTTCTTC | CASSSGTVLYNEQFF | - | TRBJ2-1 | few | TRBV5-4
TGCGCCAGCACTCTCATGTGGGAGGGGTCCGAGGGTGCGGAGCAGTTCTTC | CASTLMWEGSEGAEQFF | TRBD2 | TRBJ2-1 | - | TRBV5-1
TGTGCCAGCCTCAGGAACAATGAGCAGTTCTTC | CASLRNNEQFF | - | TRBJ2-1 | many | TRBV2
TGTGCCAGCAGCAAAACAGGGTCCTACGAGCAGTACTTC | CASSKTGSYEQYF | - | TRBJ2-7 | - | TRBV6-5
TGTGCCAGCAGCGATTCCGGGACTGACAATTCACCCCTCCACTTT | CASSDSGTDNSPLHF | - | TRBJ1-6 | - | TRBV6-4
TGTGCCAGCAGTTTAGAATACAATGAGCAGTTCTTC | CASSLEYNEQFF | - | TRBJ2-1 | - | TRBV28
TGTGCCAGCAGCTTCCCCGGACAGGGCAGCACCGGCTCCTACGAGCAGTACTTC | CASSFPGQGSTGSYEQYF | TRBD1 | TRBJ2-7 | many | TRBV7-9
TGTGCCAGCAGTTACGGGCCAAGAGGAGATACGCAGTATTTT | CASSYGPRGDTQYF | - | TRBJ2-3 | - | TRBV6-5
TGTGCCAGCAGTCTAATCCCAGATACGCAGTATTTT | CASSLIPDTQYF | - | TRBJ2-3 | - | TRBV2
TGTGCCAGCAGCTTAGGCCAGGGTAGCGTCTACGAGCAGTACTTC | CASSLGQGSVYEQYF | - | TRBJ2-7 | few | TRBV7-2
TGTGCCAGCAGTCGCGGGGGGGGCGGATCCTACGAGCAGTACTTC | CASSRGGGGSYEQYF | TRBD2 | TRBJ2-7 | - | TRBV12-3/TRBV12-4
TGTGCCAGCAGGTCAGGATTCGGGGAGTCTGGGGCCAACGTCCTGACTTTC | CASRSGFGESGANVLTF | - | TRBJ2-6 | few | TRBV12-3/TRBV12-4
TGTGCCAGCAGCGTTCGGCAGGAAAGTCATTACGAGCAGTACTTC | CASSVRQESHYEQYF | - | TRBJ2-7 | - | TRBV9
TGTGCCAGCAGTTTTTCTGTTGTGGTGGTGAGCTCCTACGAGCAGTACTTC | CASSFSVVVVSSYEQYF | - | TRBJ2-7 | - | TRBV28
TGCAGTGGGGCGGGAGCCACCTACGAGCAGTACTTC | CSGAGATYEQYF | TRBD2 | TRBJ2-7 | many | TRBV20-1
TGCAGTGCTATGCCCCAGGGGAAAGATACGCAGTATTTT | CSAMPQGKDTQYF | - | TRBJ2-3 | - | TRBV20-1
TGTGCCAGCAACCCCAACAGAGGGGAAAACAAGGGAATCCTCCACTTT | CASNPNRGENKGILHF | - | TRBJ1-6 | - | TRBV6-6
TGTGCCAGCAGCTTAGGGAGTACCTACAATGAGCAGTTCTTC | CASSLGSTYNEQFF | - | TRBJ2-1 | few | TRBV7-9
TGTGCCAGCAGCGTTCATGTTATGAACACTGAAGCTTTCTTT | CASSVHVMNTEAFF | - | TRBJ1-1 | - | TRBV5-6
TGTGCCAGCAGCTTAAGCGGGAGGGCCCCAGATACGCAGTATTTT | CASSLSGRAPDTQYF | TRBD2 | TRBJ2-3 | many | TRBV7-2
TGTGCCAGCTCACCACCAGTGGGGGACACTGAAGCTTTCTTT | CASSPPVGDTEAFF | - | TRBJ1-1 | few | TRBV18
TGTGCCAGCAGCCAGGATGGGGCAAGCACAGATACGCAGTATTTT | CASSQDGASTDTQYF | - | TRBJ2-3 | many | TRBV7-2
TGTGCCAGCTCACCAAACGGCGGATCGGGGCCCCAGCATTTT | CASSPNGGSGPQHF | - | TRBJ1-5 | few | TRBV18
TGTGCCAGCAGTGGGAGCGGGACCCCCCCCTACGAGCAGTACTTC | CASSGSGTPPYEQYF | TRBD2 | TRBJ2-7 | many | TRBV27